Detailed here is one T cell receptor (beta chain). Its target is not known. These data are taken from a study of T cell responses to AZD1222 COVID-19 vaccine. Study-wide background: Second-dose groups at about 4 or about 12 weeks were pooled. Overall study findings and caveats: Clonal diversity may have been underestimated in mostly white British donors. After the peak T cell response, and only then, were repertoires sampled. Spike regions recognized by vaccine-associated CD4 TCRs spanned the protein, led by 160-218 and 743-854.

Clones were sequenced by immunoSEQ multiplex PCR, and TCRdb holds only the in-frame ones, with some missing. Among fewer than 150,000 clones, around 90% were seen once, and the ten largest hold under 2%. The clonotype comes from an adult in good health. The sequences come from peripheral blood, collected on day 0 of AZD1222 vaccination.

The CDR3 is CASSATGTPFRYGYTF. CDR3 bases: TGTGCCAGCAGTGCCACCGGGACCCCTTTCCGTTATGGCTACACCTTC. The chain employs TRBV27 and TRBJ1-2, with D perhaps TRBD1 (5 bases). The CDR3 sequence is 16 residues long. The V end lost 5 bases, the J end lost 5 bases, and 21 bases lay between the germline ends. Germline V CDR1 and CDR2: MNHEY, SMNVEV (reference sequence).